The 17 T cell receptor beta chains below were found in one sample sequenced in a study of blood T cell repertoires in COVID-19. TCRdb's copy holds only in-frame clones and misses some; the assay was immunoSEQ multiplex PCR. Among under 300,000 clones, around four fifths were seen once, and the ten largest hold approximately 6.3%. Material: peripheral blood. The receptors were sampled from a woman aged 55-70 years with active or convalescent COVID-19.

This rearrangement joins TRBV5-1 to TRBJ1-2; 10 bases map to TRBD1. Unmatched junction bases numbered 4, after V lost 6 bases and J lost 2 bases. The CDR3 totals 14 residues. Germline CDR1 and CDR2: SGHRS and YFSETQ. CDR3 protein: CASKPGQGNYGYTF. Here the CDR3 DNA reads TGCGCCAGCAAACCGGGACAGGGGAACTATGGCTACACCTTC.

This chain uses TRBV11-2 with TRBJ2-5; weak D call: TRBD1 (8 bases). V was pared by 10 bases and J by 5 bases, with 20 bases between. The germline V gene encodes CDR1 SGHAT and CDR2 FQNNGV. The CDR3 extends over 14 amino acids. The CDR3 DNA sequence: TGTGCCACTAGGGGGGGGACAGGAGGCGAGACCCAGTACTTC. Translated, it gives CATRGGTGGETQYF.

The chain joins TRBV5-1 to TRBJ2-2; 7 nucleotides line up with TRBD2. There are 15 residues in the CDR3. V lost 5 bases to trimming and J lost 3 bases; unmatched junction nucleotides: 7. CDR1 and CDR2 from the germline V gene are SGHRS and YFSETQ. CDR3 amino acids: CASRGGSEDTGELFF. In DNA form, the CDR3 reads TGCGCCAGCAGAGGCGGGAGCGAGGACACCGGGGAGCTGTTTTTT.

The gene calls are TRBV19 and TRBJ2-1, with 7 bases identical to TRBD1. J gave up 7 bases and V 2 bases, and 8 bases lay outside the gene matches. This CDR3 has 15 residues. CDR1 and CDR2 from the germline V gene are LNHDA and SQIVND (reference sequence). For the CDR3, the DNA is TGTGCCAGTAGTATATCATTGGACAGGAGTAATGAGCAGTTCTTC. Translated, it gives CASSISLDRSNEQFF.

The chain couples TRBV19 to TRBJ2-7; 11 nucleotides agree with TRBD2. Germline loops: CDR1 LNHDA, CDR2 SQIVND (reference sequence). J gave up 1 base and V 9 bases, and 5 bases lay outside the gene matches. The CDR3 loop spans 14 amino acids. CDR3: CASRTSGLSYEQYF. In DNA, the CDR3 is TGTGCCAGCCGGACTAGCGGGCTTTCCTACGAGCAGTACTTC.

V and J are TRBV16 and TRBJ1-2, with 7 bases identical to TRBD1. The CDR3 runs to 14 residues. The junction had 7 bases not matched to a gene; V was cut back by 3 bases and J by 6 bases. CDR1 and CDR2 from the germline V gene are KGHSY and FQNENV. This CDR3 reads CASSQNRGLDGYTF. CDR3 nucleotide sequence: TGTGCCAGCAGCCAGAACAGGGGTTTGGATGGCTACACCTTC.

This chain joins TRBV5-4 and TRBJ1-1, with D perhaps TRBD1 (6 bases). Trimming took 0 bases from V and 4 from J, leaving 7 bases between them. Germline lookup yields CDR1 SGHNT and CDR2 YYREEE (reference sequence). CDR3 length: 13 residues. The CDR3 region has the DNA TGTGCCAGCAGCTTGGACAGGGCCACTGAAGCTTTCTTT. It is translated as CASSLDRATEAFF.

This clone has a single count. The CDR3: CASSRSGQGVSGYTF. The CDR3 DNA follows: TGCGCCAGCAGCCGATCGGGACAGGGCGTCTCTGGCTACACCTTC. V and J are TRBV4-1 and TRBJ1-2; 9 bases match TRBD1. Germline lookup yields CDR1 MGHRA and CDR2 YSYEKL. Trimming cost V 4 bases and J 7 bases; bases outside gene matches: 10. The length of the CDR3 is 15 residues.

The chain has TRBV6-5 and TRBJ1-1; 9 positions match TRBD1. The germline gives CDR1 MNHEY, CDR2 SVGAGI. This CDR3 comprises 13 residues. V was pared by 6 bases and J by 1 base, with 0 bases of the junction left unmatched. As DNA, the CDR3 is TGTGCCAGCAGACAGGGGGCGAACACTGAAGCTTTCTTT. Its translation: CASRQGANTEAFF.

The chain combines TRBV11-2 with TRBJ2-7; no reliable D call. Looked up from germline, CDR1 is SGHAT and CDR2 is FQNNGV. The CDR3 is 14 residues long. Trimming shortened V by 1 base and J by 3 bases, and 10 bases separated the two germline ends. CDR3 coding DNA: TGTGCCAGCAGCTTAGGAGATCAGGACTACGAGCAGTACTTC. It yields the protein CASSLGDQDYEQYF.

The V gene is TRBV19, the J gene TRBJ2-7, with TRBD2 matching over 11 bases. This CDR3 has 15 residues. Germline lookup yields CDR1 LNHDA and CDR2 SQIVND (reference sequence). The V segment lost 0 bases and the J segment 6 bases; nucleotides outside the gene matches: 4. CDR3: CASSIELAGVGEQYF. CDR3 DNA: TGTGCCAGTAGTATAGAACTAGCGGGAGTAGGCGAGCAGTACTTC. Supplemented by reference TRBV19 and TRBJ2-7, the full variable domain reads DGGITQSPKYLFRKEGQNVTLSCEQNLNHDAMYWYRQDPGQGLRLIYYSQIVNDFQKGDIAEGYSVSREKKESFPLTVTSAQKNPTAFYLCASSIELAGVGEQYFGPGTRLTVT.

The chain links TRBV5-5 to TRBJ2-6; D gene uncertain. The V and J ends lost 0 bases and 5 bases respectively, with 15 bases between them. CDR1 and CDR2 (germline): SGHKS, YYEKEE (reference sequence). CDR3 length equals 17 residues. CDR3 sequence: CASSLANGEIRANVLTF. The CDR3 DNA is TGTGCCAGCAGCTTGGCCAACGGAGAGATTCGGGCCAACGTCCTGACTTTC.

J is TRBJ2-4 and V is TRBV5-6; perhaps TRBD1 as D (6 bases). Trimming pared 4 bases from V and 0 bases from J, leaving 17 bases between. In germline, CDR1 is SGHDT, CDR2 YYEEEE. CDR3 length equals 17 residues. CDR3: CASSTLNRVLAKNIQYF. CDR3 bases: TGTGCCAGCAGCACCCTCAACAGGGTTCTAGCCAAAAACATTCAGTACTTC.

CDR3 protein: CASSPRTGSGNTIYF. CDR3 sequence (DNA): TGTGCCAGCAGCCCCCGGACAGGCTCTGGAAACACCATATATTTT. This sequence joins TRBV14 and TRBJ1-3; 7 bases line up with TRBD1. J lost 0 bases, V lost 4 bases, and 3 bases had no gene match. The CDR3 runs 15 residues. Germline V lookup: CDR1 SGHDN, CDR2 FVKESK.

This chain connects TRBV5-1 to TRBJ1-6; the match to TRBD1 covers 7 bases. CDR1 and CDR2 (germline): SGHRS, YFSETQ. Losses at the gene ends were 6 bases for V and 2 bases for J; bases not matched to a gene: 5. The CDR3 has 15 amino acids. This chain's CDR3 is CASTATGAYNSPLHF. In DNA form, the CDR3 reads TGCGCCAGCACCGCAACAGGGGCCTATAATTCACCCCTCCACTTT.

This clone was seen just once. The rearrangement uses TRBV28 and TRBJ2-1; 8 bases align to TRBD2. The germline gives CDR1 MDHEN, CDR2 SYDVKM. After removal of 6 bases from V and 0 bases from J, the junction contained 10 bases not matched to a gene. The CDR3 runs 17 residues. CDR3 sequence (DNA): TGTGCCAGCAGCCTAACTACTAGCGGAGTCTCCTACAATGAGCAGTTCTTC. Amino acids: CASSLTTSGVSYNEQFF.

J is TRBJ1-2 and V is TRBV15; 7 bases are a match to TRBD1. Germline CDR1 and CDR2: LNHNV and YYDKDF (reference sequence). This CDR3 comprises 15 residues. V lost 3 bases to trimming and J lost 12 bases; unmatched junction nucleotides: 16. The CDR3 is CATSSDRRTGGLNTF. As DNA, the CDR3 is TGTGCCACCAGCAGCGATAGGCGGACAGGTGGACTAAACACCTTC.